Below, 27 T cell receptor beta chains from the same sample are listed, as sequenced in a study of Ad26.COV2.S vaccination and SARS-CoV-2 variants. Indicated treatment: roughly 20 received Ad26.COV2.S at low or high dose, single or two shots; five or six received placebo; per-sample allocation not given. Specimen acquisition occurred on day 63 following the initial vaccine or placebo injection. TCRdb keeps only in-frame clones here, not all; method: immunoSEQ multiplex PCR. The repertoire has around 420,000 clones, approximately 88% of them found once; the top ten carry 3.6%. Sequenced material: peripheral blood, taken in a trial of Ad26.COV2.S vaccine versus placebo. The source of these receptors is a person between 18 and 60 years old who received the Ad26.COV2.S COVID-19 vaccine or a placebo.

The chain links TRBV3-1 (or the pseudogene TRBV3-2) to TRBJ1-2; TRBD1 matches 9 bases. CDR3 size: 16 residues. Germline CDR1 LGHDT, CDR2 YNNKEL (reference sequence). Trimming removed 5 bases from V and 4 bases from J; junction bases left unmatched: 11. CDR3 coding DNA: TGTGCCAGCAGCTCTCGAACAGGGGGCTCGGGCTATGGCTACACCTTC. Translating gives CASSSRTGGSGYGYTF.

The rearrangement links TRBV7-2 to TRBJ2-1; D gene ambiguous. V was cut by 2 bases and J by 0 bases, with 11 bases left in between. CDR1 SGHTA and CDR2 FQGNSA come from the germline V gene. The CDR3 is made up of 16 amino acids. CDR3 amino acids: CASSLSVRSSYNEQFF. Here the CDR3 DNA reads TGTGCCAGCAGCTTATCGGTTCGGAGCTCCTACAATGAGCAGTTCTTC.

The rearrangement links TRBV7-6 to TRBJ2-3; 7 positions match TRBD2. V lost 4 bases to trimming and J lost 6 bases; unmatched junction nucleotides: 16. Germline CDR1 SGHVS, CDR2 FNYEAQ. This CDR3 has 17 residues. The CDR3 DNA reads TGTGCCAGCAGCTCCACCCGGGGAGGGACTATTATGGATACGCAGTATTTT. Protein: CASSSTRGGTIMDTQYF.

The CDR3 is CASSVLAGGSKGETQYF. For the CDR3, the DNA is TGTGCCAGCAGTGTACTAGCGGGGGGTTCCAAGGGAGAGACCCAGTACTTC. The rearrangement joins TRBV2 to TRBJ2-5; 12 bases agree with TRBD2. CDR3 length: 17 residues. Germline lookup yields CDR1 SNHLY and CDR2 FYNNEI. V gave up 4 bases and J gave up 4 bases; unmatched junction bases: 10.

This rearrangement joins TRBV19 to TRBJ1-5, with 7 bases that match TRBD1. CDR1 LNHDA and CDR2 SQIVND come from the germline V gene (reference sequence). The CDR3 is 12 residues long. The CDR3 DNA follows: TGTGCATCAGGGGGGCTCAATCAGCCCCAGCATTTT. Its protein product is CASGGLNQPQHF.

The rearrangement uses TRBV19 and TRBJ1-1; possibly TRBD1 for D (5 bases). The CDR3 consists of 13 residues. Looked up from germline, CDR1 is LNHDA and CDR2 is SQIVND (reference sequence). Trimming left V 7 bases short and J 1 base short, with 10 bases between. The CDR3 DNA sequence: TGTGCCAGTAAAGGGACGGCGAACACTGAAGCTTTCTTT. Translating it yields CASKGTANTEAFF.

CDR3: CASSIRSSNQPQHF. As DNA, the CDR3 is TGTGCCAGTAGTATACGCAGTTCAAATCAGCCCCAGCATTTT. The chain combines TRBV19 with TRBJ1-5, with D hard to call. The germline CDR1 and CDR2 sequences are LNHDA and SQIVND (reference sequence). Trimming took 2 bases from V and 4 from J, leaving 9 bases between them. The CDR3 consists of 14 residues.

This clone is a singleton in its sample. The chain carries TRBV6-5 and TRBJ2-3; 15 nucleotides match TRBD2. The J segment lost 6 bases and the V segment lost 6 bases, leaving 4 bases of the junction unmatched. Germline assignment: CDR1 MNHEY and CDR2 SVGAGI. The CDR3 spans 15 residues. The CDR3 loop is CASRGLAGGHDTQYF. The CDR3 bases are TGTGCCAGCAGAGGACTAGCGGGGGGGCACGATACGCAGTATTTT.

The chain recombines TRBV6-2 or TRBV6-3 with TRBJ1-1, with D perhaps TRBD1 (5 bases). Germline V lookup: CDR1 MNHEY, CDR2 SVGEGT. Trimming removed 1 base from V and 1 base from J, with 7 bases in between. The CDR3 has 14 amino acids. CDR3 in amino acids: CASSYYDRNTEAFF. In nucleotides, the CDR3 is TGTGCCAGCAGTTACTACGACAGGAACACTGAAGCTTTCTTT.

This clone was picked up one time. Other DNA variants within this sample encode the same CDR3. V and J are TRBV9 and TRBJ1-2; tentatively, D is TRBD1 (6 bases). The CDR3 spans 13 residues. V shed 1 base and J shed 2 bases, with 6 bases lying between them. Germline V lookup: CDR1 SGDLS, CDR2 YYNGEE. The CDR3 nucleotides are TGTGCCAGCAGCGTAACAGGGAACTATGGCTACACCTTC. It specifies CASSVTGNYGYTF.

V and J are TRBV4-1 and TRBJ2-1; D might be TRBD2 (7 bases). Trimming removed 4 bases from V and 5 bases from J, with 21 bases in between. CDR3 size: 17 residues. The germline gives CDR1 MGHRA, CDR2 YSYEKL. The CDR3 coding sequence is TGCGCCAGCAGCCGGGATCGGGGGCGGGGGTATGACAATGAGCAGTTCTTC. Translated, it gives CASSRDRGRGYDNEQFF.

The CDR3 region is CASSPYVGGVYEQYF. CDR3 nucleotides: TGCGCCAGCAGCCCCTATGTGGGGGGCGTATACGAGCAGTACTTC. The chain recombines TRBV5-1 with TRBJ2-7, with D perhaps being TRBD1 or TRBD2 (6 bases each). Trimming took off 4 bases at V and 4 bases at J, with 18 bases between the two ends. This CDR3 has 15 residues. The germline V gene has CDR1 SGHRS and CDR2 YFSETQ.

The rearrangement joins TRBV11-2 to TRBJ1-4; the D is unclear. Per germline, CDR1 SGHAT and CDR2 FQNNGV. CDR3 length: 13 amino acids. The V end was cut by 1 base, the J end by 8 bases, with 8 bases between. The CDR3, as DNA: TGTGCCAGCAGCTTAGGCACCGGCGAAAAACTGTTTTTT. This translates into CASSLGTGEKLFF.

The V and J genes are TRBV2 and TRBJ2-7; TRBD2 aligns across 10 bases. This CDR3 is 15 amino acids long. Losses at the gene ends were 6 bases for V and 7 bases for J; bases not matched to a gene: 12. Germline V gives CDR1 SNHLY, CDR2 FYNNEI. The CDR3: CASRGRGLAILEQYF. CDR3 coding DNA: TGTGCCAGCAGAGGCCGGGGACTAGCGATCCTAGAGCAGTACTTC. Together with reference TRBV2 and TRBJ2-7, the CDR3 gives the full variable domain: EPEVTQTPSHQVTQMGQEVILRCVPISNHLYFYWYRQILGQKVEFLVSFYNNEISEKSEIFDDQFSVERPDGSNFTLKIRSTKLEDSAMYFCASRGRGLAILEQYFGPGTRLTVT.

This clone was counted a few times. The chain couples TRBV29-1 to TRBJ2-7; weak D call: TRBD1 (5 bases). CDR1 is SQVTM and CDR2 is ANQGSEA in the germline V gene. There are 12 residues in the CDR3. Trimming cost V 3 bases and J 6 bases, with 12 bases left between them. The CDR3 region is CSVDEAGFEQYF. The CDR3 region has the DNA TGCAGCGTTGATGAGGCAGGGTTCGAGCAGTACTTC.

The chain couples TRBV19 to TRBJ2-1; 10 nucleotides match TRBD1. The CDR3 is 15 residues long. Unmatched junction bases numbered 14, after V lost 5 bases and J lost 13 bases. Germline V CDR1 and CDR2: LNHDA, SQIVND (reference sequence). The CDR3 reads CASSPTGGAFVGQFF. Here the CDR3 DNA reads TGTGCCAGTAGTCCGACAGGGGGCGCGTTCGTAGGTCAGTTCTTC. Supplemented by reference TRBV19 and TRBJ2-1, the full variable domain reads DGGITQSPKYLFRKEGQNVTLSCEQNLNHDAMYWYRQDPGQGLRLIYYSQIVNDFQKGDIAEGYSVSREKKESFPLTVTSAQKNPTAFYLCASSPTGGAFVGQFFGPGTRLTVL.

This clone appeared a single time. The V and J genes are TRBV4-3 and TRBJ1-6, with a weak D call TRBD1 (5 bases). The CDR3 totals 16 residues. Trimming shortened V by 4 bases and J by 8 bases, and 18 bases separated the two germline ends. Per germline, CDR1 LGHNA and CDR2 YSLEER. CDR3 region: CASSPVEGARHSPLHF. DNA of the CDR3: TGCGCCAGCAGCCCCGTTGAAGGGGCGCGTCATTCACCCCTCCACTTT.

V is TRBV7-6 and J is TRBJ1-4; D is possibly TRBD1 (5 bases). Trimming removed 3 bases at V and 3 bases at J, with 11 bases between. Germline V CDR1 and CDR2: SGHVS, FNYEAQ. The CDR3 runs 15 residues. CDR3 sequence reads: CASSFSGNPNEKLFF. CDR3 bases: TGTGCCAGCAGCTTTTCAGGGAACCCTAATGAAAAACTGTTTTTT.

The rearrangement joins TRBV12-2 to TRBJ2-7; TRBD2, as called in the table, went unchecked against the DNA. TRBV12-2 is marked as a pseudogene. This CDR3 region has 15 residues. The CDR3: CASRLGLPSSYEQYF. In nucleotides, the CDR3 is TGTGCAAGTCGCTTGGGACTACCCAGCTCCTACGAGCAGTACTTC.

The chain links TRBV7-3 to TRBJ2-2; 10 bases match TRBD2. The CDR3 length is 16 residues. Germline loops: CDR1 SGHTA, CDR2 FQGTGA. Trimming took 4 bases from V and 5 from J; bases not matched to a gene: 7. CDR3 DNA sequence: TGTGCCAGCAGCTGGTTAGCGGGGGGCTTTACCGGGGAGCTGTTTTTT. Its translation is CASSWLAGGFTGELFF. The full variable domain, rest sourced from reference TRBV7-3 and TRBJ2-2, is GAGVSQTPSNKVTEKGKYVELRCDPISGHTALYWYRQSLGQGPEFLIYFQGTGAADDSGLPNDRFFAVRPEGSVSTLKIQRTERGDSAVYLCASSWLAGGFTGELFFGEGSRLTVL.

The CDR3 DNA sequence: TGTGCCAGCAGTTACTCGTCGGGCATCAACACTGAAGCTTTCTTT. Residues: CASSYSSGINTEAFF. The chain employs TRBV6-5 and TRBJ1-1; D call uncertain. This CDR3 contains 15 residues. The V and J ends lost 0 bases and 2 bases respectively, with 10 bases between them. Germline loops: CDR1 MNHEY, CDR2 SVGAGI.

The CDR3, as DNA: TGTGCCAGCAGGCTGGACAGGGGGGCCTACGAGCAGTACTTC. Translated, it gives CASRLDRGAYEQYF. V is TRBV28 and J is TRBJ2-7, with 10 bases fitting TRBD1. This CDR3 is 14 amino acids long. Germline CDR1 reads MDHEN; CDR2 reads SYDVKM. V dropped 6 bases and J dropped 2; count of bases not matched to a gene: 4.

CDR3 sequence reads: CASSFWGQVNQPQHF. The CDR3 coding sequence is TGTGCCAGCAGCTTCTGGGGGCAGGTCAATCAGCCCCAGCATTTT. This rearrangement joins TRBV11-2 to TRBJ1-5, with a possible D match to TRBD1 (6 bases). Germline V gives CDR1 SGHAT, CDR2 FQNNGV. This CDR3 has 15 residues. V was cut by 3 bases and J by 3 bases, with 12 bases left in between.

The chain combines TRBV5-1 with TRBJ1-1, with a tentative D call TRBD1 (6 bases). The CDR3 covers 17 residues. The germline gives CDR1 SGHRS, CDR2 YFSETQ. The V end lost 3 bases, the J end lost 0 bases, and 18 bases lay between the germline ends. For the CDR3, the DNA is TGCGCCAGCAGCTCTGGGGTAGGGGGGACACTGAACACTGAAGCTTTCTTT. Its protein is CASSSGVGGTLNTEAFF.

This clone was found once. This chain links TRBV6-5 with TRBJ1-5; D remains unclear. The CDR3 totals 15 residues. CDR1 and CDR2 (germline): MNHEY, SVGAGI. Trimming left V 0 bases short and J 0 bases short, with 6 bases between. CDR3 nucleotide sequence: TGTGCCAGCAGTTACTCGGTTAGTAGCAATCAGCCCCAGCATTTT. Amino acid sequence: CASSYSVSSNQPQHF.

V and J are TRBV7-2 and TRBJ2-7; 7 nucleotides match TRBD2. Unmatched junction bases numbered 14, after V lost 2 bases and J lost 1 base. The CDR3 is made up of 18 amino acids. Germline-derived CDR1 and CDR2 are SGHTA and FQGNSA. CDR3 sequence (DNA): TGTGCCAGCAGCTTAAGTCCCCTGGCGGGGGTCTTGTCCTACGAGCAGTACTTC. Amino acids: CASSLSPLAGVLSYEQYF.

The chain is built from TRBV9 and TRBJ2-1; 9 bases are a match to TRBD1. Germline values: CDR1 SGDLS, CDR2 YYNGEE. This CDR3 has 17 amino acids. V lost 0 bases and J lost 5; bases outside the gene matches: 9. This chain's CDR3 is CASSVAPAGQGHNEQFF. CDR3 sequence (DNA): TGTGCCAGCAGCGTAGCCCCCGCGGGACAGGGACACAATGAGCAGTTCTTC.